This T cell receptor (beta chain) came from a study of blood T cell repertoires in COVID-19. Study-wide context: Cohort 3 recovered donors had two negative PCRs, clearance, or symptom resolution. Samples taken during acute and convalescent COVID-19 were collected in the United States, Italy and Spain. T cells, B-cell-depleted T cells, or PBMCs provided the cDNA or gDNA that served as material.

Per germline, CDR1 SGHAT and CDR2 FQNNGV. Trimming stripped 4 bases from V and 13 bases from J, with 19 bases between. The CDR3 contains 13 residues. The participants were between about 18 and 90 years old and came from about two dozen US areas. The repertoire was sequenced with immunoSEQ multiplex PCR; TCRdb's copy has only in-frame clones and lacks some. The sample gives about 200,000 clones, approximately 86% of which show up once; 20% to 25% is in the top ten. The V and J genes are TRBV11-2 and TRBJ1-1, with D maybe TRBD1 (5 bases). Sequenced: PBMCs or T cells enriched from blood (not recorded which). The receptor was isolated from a woman aged 40 to 50 in a cohort exposed to, infected with or recovered from COVID-19 (not recorded which). As DNA, the CDR3 is TGTGCCAGCAGCTCCGGGGTCCCTCGGAGGGGTTTCTTT. This translates into CASSSGVPRRGFF.